A selection of T cell receptor beta chains follows, all from one sample in a study of T cell changes during pregnancy in multiple sclerosis. Some clones are missing from TCRdb's copy, which holds only in-frame ones; the method was immunoSEQ multiplex PCR. Of tens of thousands of clones in the sample, 90% to 95% were seen once. Material: peripheral blood, obtained in the second trimester of pregnancy. These receptors were collected from a female donor with multiple sclerosis, enrolled in a pregnancy study. The CDR3 runs from the conserved cysteine through the conserved F or W. A D gene is named only where the DNA matches it firmly. Size tells how often a clone was seen (once, few, many) or the class of an expanded clone, and some rows leave it out.

clone_size | j_call | v_call | d_call | cdr3_aa | cdr3_nt
NA | TRBJ1-4 | TRBV6-6 | TRBD1 | CASRKDRGYEKLFF | TGTGCCAGCAGGAAGGACAGGGGATACGAAAAACTGTTTTTT
NA | TRBJ1-2 | TRBV28 | NA | CATLSPHEAEDYGYTF | TGTGCCACCCTCTCTCCGCACGAGGCGGAAGACTATGGCTACACCTTC
NA | TRBJ2-1 | TRBV6-6 | TRBD2 | CASSPGLAKSYNEQFF | TGTGCCAGCAGTCCCGGACTAGCGAAGTCCTACAATGAGCAGTTCTTC
NA | TRBJ2-7 | TRBV30 | TRBD1 | CAWSDGTGVEQYF | TGTGCCTGGAGTGACGGGACAGGGGTCGAGCAGTACTTC
once | TRBJ1-2 | TRBV7-6 | TRBD1 | CASSPAGGYGYTF | TGTGCCAGCAGCCCAGCAGGGGGCTATGGCTACACCTTC
NA | TRBJ1-2 | TRBV5-5 | TRBD1 | CASRLTGGAGYGYTF | TGTGCCAGCCGCCTGACAGGGGGCGCAGGCTATGGCTACACCTTC
NA | TRBJ2-7 | TRBV28 | TRBD1 | CASNGDRGYEQYF | TGTGCCAGCAACGGGGACAGAGGGTACGAGCAGTACTTC
NA | TRBJ2-7 | TRBV4-1 | TRBD1 | CASSTDRGRVQYF | TGCGCCAGCAGCACGGACAGGGGGCGAGTGCAGTACTTC
NA | TRBJ2-4 | TRBV28 | NA | CASSLSSQGAKNIQYF | TGTGCCAGCAGTTTATCCTCACAGGGTGCCAAAAACATTCAGTACTTC
NA | TRBJ2-2 | TRBV6-5 | TRBD1 | CASSGQGYTGELFF | TGTGCCAGCAGTGGACAGGGATACACCGGGGAGCTGTTTTTT
NA | TRBJ2-7 | TRBV5-4 | TRBD1 | CASSLERGQGAGEQYF | TGTGCCAGCAGCTTGGAGCGGGGACAGGGGGCGGGCGAGCAGTACTTC
NA | TRBJ1-2 | TRBV10-3 | NA | CAIWGLNNYGYTF | TGTGCCATCTGGGGACTGAATAACTATGGCTACACCTTC
NA | TRBJ2-7 | TRBV7-3 | NA | CASSLTVGGENEQYF | TGTGCCAGCAGCTTAACCGTTGGGGGCGAGAACGAGCAGTACTTC
NA | TRBJ1-2 | TRBV5-4 | NA | CASSPLGGVAPREGYTF | TGTGCCAGCAGCCCTCTCGGGGGGGTGGCCCCTAGGGAAGGCTACACCTTC
NA | TRBJ2-5 | TRBV7-8 | TRBD2 | CASSLELAVRGETQYF | TGTGCCAGCAGCTTAGAGCTAGCGGTGAGGGGAGAGACCCAGTACTTC
NA | TRBJ2-7 | TRBV6-5 | TRBD1 | CATRQGQSYEQYF | TGTGCCACCCGCCAGGGACAGTCCTACGAGCAGTACTTC
NA | TRBJ1-2 | TRBV5-5 | NA | CASSSNVGGEGYTF | TGTGCCAGCAGCTCAAACGTTGGGGGGGAAGGCTACACCTTC
NA | TRBJ2-7 | TRBV28 | TRBD2 | CASSLWGQGLAGVRGYEQYF | TGTGCCAGCAGTTTATGGGGACAGGGACTAGCGGGAGTTCGGGGCTACGAGCAGTACTTC
NA | TRBJ2-1 | TRBV5-4 | NA | CASSTTGTGNEQFF | TGTGCCAGCAGTACGACCGGGACTGGCAATGAGCAGTTCTTC
NA | TRBJ2-2 | TRBV28 | TRBD2 | CASSFLAGGNGELFF | TGTGCCAGCAGTTTTTTAGCGGGAGGGAACGGGGAGCTGTTTTTT
NA | TRBJ2-7 | TRBV10-3 | NA | CAISQTEISYEQYF | TGTGCCATCAGTCAGACAGAGATCTCCTACGAGCAGTACTTC
NA | TRBJ2-3 | TRBV2 | TRBD2 | CASSEWSSGGTSGTDTQYF | TGTGCCAGCAGTGAATGGTCATCGGGGGGGACTAGCGGCACAGATACGCAGTATTTT
NA | TRBJ2-1 | TRBV5-1 | NA | CASSRQTSYNEQFF | TGCGCCAGCAGCCGCCAAACTAGTTACAATGAGCAGTTCTTC
NA | TRBJ2-5 | TRBV7-2 | NA | CASSFDSRETQYF | TGTGCCAGCAGCTTCGACTCGAGAGAGACCCAGTACTTC
once | TRBJ2-1 | TRBV5-1 | TRBD1 | CASSWGQAYNEQFF | TGCGCCAGCAGCTGGGGACAGGCCTACAATGAGCAGTTCTTC
NA | TRBJ2-7 | TRBV2 | TRBD2 | CASPGSPGGILGSYEQYF | TGTGCCAGCCCCGGGAGTCCGGGGGGTATACTAGGCTCCTACGAGCAGTACTTC
NA | TRBJ1-1 | TRBV6-4 | NA | CASSDSYGRNTEAFF | TGTGCCAGCAGTGACTCTTACGGTAGGAACACTGAAGCTTTCTTT
NA | TRBJ1-2 | TRBV9 | NA | CASSVGVGGYTF | TGTGCCAGCAGCGTAGGGGTGGGCGGCTACACCTTC
NA | TRBJ2-7 | TRBV9 | TRBD2 | CASSPRLAGQVEQYF | TGTGCCAGCAGCCCGAGACTAGCGGGACAGGTCGAGCAGTACTTC
NA | TRBJ2-1 | TRBV19 | TRBD1 | CASSPPGQSYNEQFF | TGTGCCAGTAGTCCCCCGGGACAGAGTTACAATGAGCAGTTCTTC
NA | TRBJ1-4 | TRBV11-2 | TRBD1 | CASSEQGVNEKLFF | TGTGCCAGCAGCGAACAGGGGGTGAATGAAAAACTGTTTTTT
NA | TRBJ1-2 | TRBV4-1 | NA | CASSPREGSHYGYTF | TGCGCCAGCAGTCCTCGGGAGGGAAGTCACTATGGCTACACCTTC
NA | TRBJ1-1 | TRBV28 | NA | CASSFGRTEAFF | TGTGCCAGCAGTTTTGGGAGGACTGAAGCTTTCTTT
NA | TRBJ1-4 | TRBV6-1 | NA | CASSLTPSPMFF | TGTGCCAGCTCGCTAACGCCCTCCCCCATGTTTTTT
NA | TRBJ2-2 | TRBV5-1 | TRBD2 | CASRVAGYTGELFF | TGCGCCAGCAGGGTAGCGGGATACACCGGGGAGCTGTTTTTT
NA | TRBJ2-2 | TRBV4-3 | TRBD2 | CASSQDRTSGFGELFF | TGCGCCAGCAGCCAAGACCGGACTAGCGGGTTTGGGGAGCTGTTTTTT
NA | TRBJ2-7 | TRBV4-1 | TRBD1 | CASSPTGTVSYEQYF | TGCGCCAGCAGCCCTACGGGGACAGTCTCCTACGAGCAGTACTTC
NA | TRBJ1-2 | TRBV12-5 | TRBD1 | CASGLAPVTGGLDGYTF | TGTGCTAGTGGTTTGGCCCCTGTTACAGGGGGCCTAGATGGCTACACCTTC
NA | TRBJ2-7 | TRBV4-1 | TRBD2 | CASSQDPSGVYEQYF | TGCGCCAGCAGCCAAGACCCTAGCGGGGTCTACGAGCAGTACTTC
NA | TRBJ2-5 | TRBV7-9 | TRBD1 | CASSLDRGLETQYF | TGTGCCAGCAGCTTGGACAGGGGGCTCGAGACCCAGTACTTC
NA | TRBJ2-1 | TRBV5-4 | TRBD2 | CASSLLLFAGDPFNEQFF | TGTGCCAGCAGCTTGCTTCTTTTCGCGGGAGACCCTTTTAATGAGCAGTTCTTC
NA | TRBJ2-2 | TRBV5-6 | TRBD2 | CASSLRLLAGDTGELFF | TGTGCCAGCAGCTTGCGTCTACTAGCGGGTGACACCGGGGAGCTGTTTTTT
NA | TRBJ2-7 | TRBV9 | TRBD2 | CASSAGSSGRAYEQYF | TGTGCCAGCAGCGCCGGATCTAGCGGACGGGCCTACGAGCAGTACTTC
NA | TRBJ1-1 | TRBV27 | TRBD1 | CASSSPGQGASAFF | TGTGCCAGCAGTTCACCGGGACAGGGGGCAAGTGCTTTCTTT
NA | TRBJ2-1 | TRBV5-1 | NA | CASSLSGGALYNEQFF | TGCGCCAGCAGCTTGTCCGGAGGAGCACTTTACAATGAGCAGTTCTTC
NA | TRBJ2-3 | TRBV14 | NA | CASSQDLRDTQYF | TGTGCCAGCAGCCAAGATCTCAGGGATACGCAGTATTTT
NA | TRBJ2-7 | TRBV28 | TRBD1 | CASSASGTGTYEQYF | TGTGCCAGCAGTGCCTCCGGGACAGGGACCTACGAGCAGTACTTC
NA | TRBJ1-2 | TRBV9 | TRBD1 | CAKNRGGCGYTF | TGTGCCAAAAACAGGGGAGGTTGTGGCTACACCTTC
NA | TRBJ2-7 | TRBV28 | NA | CASHDYNRDPAYEQYF | TGTGCCAGCCACGATTATAACAGGGATCCGGCCTACGAGCAGTACTTC
NA | TRBJ1-1 | TRBV11-2 | NA | CASSQGLIGGTEAFF | TGTGCCAGCAGCCAAGGGCTAATCGGGGGAACTGAAGCTTTCTTT
NA | TRBJ2-3 | TRBV9 | NA | CASSEALADTQYF | TGTGCCAGCAGCGAGGCCCTAGCAGATACGCAGTATTTT
NA | TRBJ2-1 | TRBV4-2 | TRBD1 | CASSFRTGGPDYEQFF | TGTGCCAGCAGCTTCCGTACAGGGGGCCCCGATTATGAGCAGTTCTTC
NA | TRBJ1-1 | TRBV19 | NA | CASRQGVTEAFF | TGTGCCAGTAGGCAGGGCGTCACTGAAGCTTTCTTT
NA | TRBJ2-2 | TRBV9 | NA | CASSVRGFRGGTGELFF | TGTGCCAGCAGCGTTCGGGGCTTCCGAGGGGGCACCGGGGAGCTGTTTTTT
NA | TRBJ2-3 | TRBV4-1 | NA | CASSQGKADWDTDTQYF | TGCGCCAGCAGCCAAGGGAAGGCGGACTGGGACACAGATACGCAGTATTTT
NA | TRBJ2-3 | TRBV30 | TRBD2 | CAWASGRGTDTQYF | TGTGCCTGGGCTAGCGGGAGGGGGACAGATACGCAGTATTTT
NA | TRBJ2-4 | TRBV11-2 | NA | CASSSSGLVNIQYF | TGTGCCAGCAGCTCGTCGGGACTGGTCAACATTCAGTACTTC
once | TRBJ2-1 | TRBV7-3 | TRBD2 | CASSLGTSGYNEQFF | TGTGCCAGCAGTCTTGGGACTAGCGGATACAATGAGCAGTTCTTC
NA | TRBJ2-3 | TRBV30 | NA | CAWSVGAGEKAYSTDTQYF | TGTGCCTGGAGTGTAGGGGCAGGGGAAAAGGCATATAGCACAGATACGCAGTATTTT
NA | TRBJ1-1 | TRBV21-1 | NA | CASSKVDRGHDTEAFF | TGTGCCAGCAGCAAAGTAGACAGGGGGCATGACACTGAAGCTTTCTTT